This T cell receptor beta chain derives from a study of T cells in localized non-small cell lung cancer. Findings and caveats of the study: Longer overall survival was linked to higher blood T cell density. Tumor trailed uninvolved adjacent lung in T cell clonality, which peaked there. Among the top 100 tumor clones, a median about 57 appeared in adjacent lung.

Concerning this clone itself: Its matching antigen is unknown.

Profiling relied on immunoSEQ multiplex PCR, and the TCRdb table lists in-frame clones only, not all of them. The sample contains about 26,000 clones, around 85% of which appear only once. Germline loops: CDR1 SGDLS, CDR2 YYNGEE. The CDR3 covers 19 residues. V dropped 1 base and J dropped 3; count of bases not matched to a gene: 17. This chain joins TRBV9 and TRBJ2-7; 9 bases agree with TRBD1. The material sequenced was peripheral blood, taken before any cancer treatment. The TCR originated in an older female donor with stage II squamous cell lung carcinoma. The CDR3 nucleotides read TGTGCCAGCAGCGTACGGGGATGCGGACAGGGGATTACTGACTACGAGCAGTACTTC. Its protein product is CASSVRGCGQGITDYEQYF. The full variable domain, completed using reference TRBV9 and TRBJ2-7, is DSGVTQTPKHLITATGQRVTLRCSPRSGDLSVYWYQQSLDQGLQFLIQYYNGEERAKGNILERFSAQQFPDLHSELNLSSLELGDSALYFCASSVRGCGQGITDYEQYFGPGTRLTVT.